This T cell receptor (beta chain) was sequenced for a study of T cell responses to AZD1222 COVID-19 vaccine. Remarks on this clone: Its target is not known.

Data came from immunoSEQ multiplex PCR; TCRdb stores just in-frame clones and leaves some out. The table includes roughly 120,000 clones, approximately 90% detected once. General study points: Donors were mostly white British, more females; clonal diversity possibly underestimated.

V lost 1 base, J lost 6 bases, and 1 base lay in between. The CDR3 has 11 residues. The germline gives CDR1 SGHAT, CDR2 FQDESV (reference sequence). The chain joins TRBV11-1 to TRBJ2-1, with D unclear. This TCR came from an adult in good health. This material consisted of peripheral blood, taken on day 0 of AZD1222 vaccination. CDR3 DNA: TGTGCCAGCAGCTTAGTCAATGAGCAGTTCTTC. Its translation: CASSLVNEQFF.